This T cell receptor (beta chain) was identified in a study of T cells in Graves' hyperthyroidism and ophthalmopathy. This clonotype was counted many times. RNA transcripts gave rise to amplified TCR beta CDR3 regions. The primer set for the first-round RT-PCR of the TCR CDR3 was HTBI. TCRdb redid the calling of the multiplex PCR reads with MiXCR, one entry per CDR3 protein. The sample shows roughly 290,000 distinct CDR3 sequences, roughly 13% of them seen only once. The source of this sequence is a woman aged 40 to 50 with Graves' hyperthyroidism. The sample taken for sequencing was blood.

CDR3 in amino acids: CSATQGLAGGRETQYF. The CDR3 coding sequence is TGCAGTGCCACTCAAGGACTAGCGGGAGGGCGGGAGACCCAGTACTTC. J is TRBJ2-5 and V is TRBV20-1; 15 bases line up with TRBD2. Germline CDR1 and CDR2: DFQATT and SNEGSKA (reference sequence). The J segment lost 5 bases and the V segment lost 6 bases, leaving 10 bases of the junction unmatched. The CDR3 length is 16 residues.